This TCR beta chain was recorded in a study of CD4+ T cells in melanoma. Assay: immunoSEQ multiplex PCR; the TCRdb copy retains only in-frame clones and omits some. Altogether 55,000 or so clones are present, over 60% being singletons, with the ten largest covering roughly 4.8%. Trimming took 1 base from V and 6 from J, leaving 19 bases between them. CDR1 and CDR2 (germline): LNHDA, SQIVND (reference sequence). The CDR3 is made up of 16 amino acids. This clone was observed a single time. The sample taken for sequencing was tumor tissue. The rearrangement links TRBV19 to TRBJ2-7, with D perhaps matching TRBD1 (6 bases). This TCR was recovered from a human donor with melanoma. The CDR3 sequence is CASSIGGGQPSREQYF. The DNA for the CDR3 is TGTGCCAGTAGTATAGGAGGGGGACAACCCTCTCGCGAGCAGTACTTC.